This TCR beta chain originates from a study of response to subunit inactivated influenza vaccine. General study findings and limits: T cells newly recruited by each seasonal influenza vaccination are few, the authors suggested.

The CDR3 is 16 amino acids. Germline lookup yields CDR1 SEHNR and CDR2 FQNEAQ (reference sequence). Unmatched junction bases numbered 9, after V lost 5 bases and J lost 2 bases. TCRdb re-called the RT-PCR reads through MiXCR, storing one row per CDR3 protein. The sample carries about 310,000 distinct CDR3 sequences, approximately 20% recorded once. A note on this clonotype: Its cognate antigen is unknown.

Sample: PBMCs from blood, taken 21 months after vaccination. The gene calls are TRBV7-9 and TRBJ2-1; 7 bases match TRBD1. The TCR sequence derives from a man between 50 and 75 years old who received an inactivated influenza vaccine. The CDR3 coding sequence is TGTGCCAGCAGCCAAATACTACAGGGGCCCTACAATGAGCAGTTCTTC. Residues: CASSQILQGPYNEQFF.